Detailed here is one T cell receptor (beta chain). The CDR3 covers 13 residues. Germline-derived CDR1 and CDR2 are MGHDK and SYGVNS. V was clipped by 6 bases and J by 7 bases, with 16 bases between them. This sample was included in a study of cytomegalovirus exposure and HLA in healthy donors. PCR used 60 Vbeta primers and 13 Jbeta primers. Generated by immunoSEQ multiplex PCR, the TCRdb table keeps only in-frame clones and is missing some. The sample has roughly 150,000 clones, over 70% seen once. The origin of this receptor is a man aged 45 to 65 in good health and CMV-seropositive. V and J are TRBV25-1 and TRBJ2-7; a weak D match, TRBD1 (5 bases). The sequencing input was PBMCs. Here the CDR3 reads CASRGRRAREQYF. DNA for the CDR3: TGTGCCAGCAGGGGGCGCCGTGCCCGAGAGCAGTACTTC.